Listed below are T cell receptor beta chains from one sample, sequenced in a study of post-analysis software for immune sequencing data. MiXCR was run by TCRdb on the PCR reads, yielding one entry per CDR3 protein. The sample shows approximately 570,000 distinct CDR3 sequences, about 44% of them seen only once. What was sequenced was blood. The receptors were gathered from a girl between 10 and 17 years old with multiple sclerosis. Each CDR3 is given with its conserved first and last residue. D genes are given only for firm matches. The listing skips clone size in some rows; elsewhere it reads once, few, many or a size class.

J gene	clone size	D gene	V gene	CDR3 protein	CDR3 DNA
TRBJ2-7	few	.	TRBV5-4	CASSLRHYEQYF	TGTGCCAGCAGCCTTCGACACTACGAGCAGTACTTC
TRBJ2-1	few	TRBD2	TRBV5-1	CASQTSGGGNEQFF	TGCGCCAGTCAAACTAGCGGGGGAGGGAATGAGCAGTTCTTC
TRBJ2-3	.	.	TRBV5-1	CASRGRESTDTQYF	TGCGCCAGCAGGGGGAGAGAGAGCACAGATACGCAGTATTTT
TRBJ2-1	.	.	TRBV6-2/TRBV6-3	CAARLSGSSYNEQFF	TGTGCCGCCCGGCTGAGCGGTAGCTCCTACAATGAGCAGTTCTTC
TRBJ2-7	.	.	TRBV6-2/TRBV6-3	CASSYRRYYEQYF	TGTGCCAGCAGTTACCGGAGATACTACGAGCAGTACTTC
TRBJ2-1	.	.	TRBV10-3	CAISEFVGLSYNEQFF	TGTGCCATCAGTGAGTTTGTGGGTCTCTCCTACAATGAGCAGTTCTTC
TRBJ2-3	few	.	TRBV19	CASSTGLVADTQYF	TGTGCCAGTAGTACTGGACTGGTGGCCGATACGCAGTATTTT
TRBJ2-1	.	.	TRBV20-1	CSARPDPNEQFF	TGCAGTGCTAGGCCCGACCCCAATGAGCAGTTCTTC
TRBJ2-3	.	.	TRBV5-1	CASSLAARGGGDTQYF	TGCGCCAGCAGCTTGGCCGCAAGGGGCGGTGGAGATACGCAGTATTTT
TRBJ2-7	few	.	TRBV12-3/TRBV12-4	CASTMTYEQYF	TGTGCCAGCACGATGACCTACGAGCAGTACTTC
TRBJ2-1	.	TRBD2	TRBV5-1	CASRRTGGSSYNEQFF	TGCGCCAGCAGGCGGACCGGGGGGAGCTCCTACAATGAGCAGTTCTTC
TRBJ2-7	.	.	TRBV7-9	CASSLSGLEQYF	TGTGCCAGCAGCTTAAGCGGCCTTGAGCAGTACTTC
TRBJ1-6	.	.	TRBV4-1	CASSQEPAVGLLHF	TGCGCCAGCAGCCAAGAGCCAGCCGTGGGGCTCCTCCACTTT
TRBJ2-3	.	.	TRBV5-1	CASRPGPSTDTQYF	TGCGCCAGCAGGCCCGGACCGAGCACAGATACGCAGTATTTT
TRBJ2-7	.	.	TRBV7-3	CASSLGSAGDSIYEQYF	TGTGCCAGCAGCTTAGGGTCGGCGGGGGACAGTATCTACGAGCAGTACTTC
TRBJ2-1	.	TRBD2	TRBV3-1	CASSHRGWASGGANEQFF	TGTGCCAGCAGCCATCGGGGGTGGGCTAGCGGGGGGGCAAATGAGCAGTTCTTC
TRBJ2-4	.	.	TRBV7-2	CASSPGASGYYVQYF	TGTGCCAGCAGCCCCGGGGCCAGCGGCTACTACGTGCAGTACTTC
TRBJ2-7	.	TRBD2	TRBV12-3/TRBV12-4	CASSPRRGTFDEQYF	TGTGCCAGCAGTCCCAGGCGGGGGACCTTCGACGAGCAGTACTTC
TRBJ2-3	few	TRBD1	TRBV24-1	CATSETGTGIRDTQYF	TGTGCCACCAGTGAGACCGGGACAGGGATAAGAGATACGCAGTATTTT
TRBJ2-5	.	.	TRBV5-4	CASSLEAGAWTETQYF	TGTGCCAGCAGCTTGGAGGCCGGCGCGTGGACAGAGACCCAGTACTTC
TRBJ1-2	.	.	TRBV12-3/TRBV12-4	CASSFNEGGAYTF	TGTGCCAGCAGTTTCAATGAGGGGGGAGCCTACACCTTC
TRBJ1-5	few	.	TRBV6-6	CASSYSTEPSNQPQHF	TGTGCCAGCAGTTACTCGACCGAACCTAGCAATCAGCCCCAGCATTTT
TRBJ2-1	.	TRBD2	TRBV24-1	CATSDLNRGLAGINEQFF	TGTGCCACCAGTGATCTGAACAGGGGACTAGCGGGCATTAATGAGCAGTTCTTC
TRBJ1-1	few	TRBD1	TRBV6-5	CASSHPVKGATAFF	TGTGCCAGCAGTCACCCGGTGAAGGGGGCTACGGCTTTCTTT
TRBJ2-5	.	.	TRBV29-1	CSVRGRQETQYF	TGCAGCGTTAGAGGCAGGCAAGAGACCCAGTACTTC
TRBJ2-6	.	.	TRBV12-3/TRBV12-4	CASTPGRVGGLLSGANVLTF	TGTGCCAGCACTCCCGGTCGCGTAGGGGGGCTTCTCTCTGGGGCCAACGTCCTGACTTTC
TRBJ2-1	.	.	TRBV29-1	CSVDGGQFF	TGCAGCGTTGACGGTGGGCAGTTCTTC
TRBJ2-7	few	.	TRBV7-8	CASSPYRRLVYEQYF	TGTGCCAGCAGCCCATACAGGCGCCTTGTCTACGAGCAGTACTTC
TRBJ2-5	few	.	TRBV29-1	CSFSPQGRYQETQYF	TGCAGCTTCTCCCCGCAGGGGCGGTACCAAGAGACCCAGTACTTC
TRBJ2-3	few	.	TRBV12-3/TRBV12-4	CASSFIADTQYF	TGTGCCAGCAGTTTCATCGCAGATACGCAGTATTTT
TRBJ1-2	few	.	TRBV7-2	CASSSPHNRDANYGYTF	TGTGCCAGCAGCTCCCCCCATAACAGGGACGCTAACTATGGCTACACCTTC
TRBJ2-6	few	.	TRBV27	CASSTWVPGANVLTF	TGTGCCAGCAGCACGTGGGTCCCTGGGGCCAACGTCCTGACTTTC
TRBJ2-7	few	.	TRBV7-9	CASSITSGQAGGEYF	TGTGCCAGCAGCATCACCTCCGGCCAGGCAGGCGGGGAGTACTTC
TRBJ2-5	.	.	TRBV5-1	CASSLSWGLGETQYF	TGCGCCAGCAGCCTCTCATGGGGACTGGGAGAGACCCAGTACTTC
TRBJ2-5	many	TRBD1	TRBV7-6	CASSSLEGDRKETQYF	TGTGCCAGCAGCTCTTTAGAGGGGGACAGGAAAGAGACCCAGTACTTC
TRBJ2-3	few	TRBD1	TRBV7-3	CASSLNSRGTDTQYF	TGTGCCAGCAGCTTAAACAGCAGGGGGACAGATACGCAGTATTTT
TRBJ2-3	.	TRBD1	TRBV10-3	CAISPQPGQGKDTQYF	TGTGCCATCAGTCCCCAACCGGGACAGGGGAAGGATACGCAGTATTTT
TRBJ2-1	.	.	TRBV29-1	CSVAGMGNNEQFF	TGCAGCGTCGCCGGGATGGGGAACAATGAGCAGTTCTTC
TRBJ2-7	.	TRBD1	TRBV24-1	CATSEAETGKREQYF	TGTGCCACCAGTGAGGCTGAGACAGGGAAGCGCGAGCAGTACTTC
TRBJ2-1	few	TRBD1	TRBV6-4	CASSDSLSDRGGRNEQFF	TGTGCCAGCAGTGACTCCCTATCGGACAGGGGAGGTCGGAATGAGCAGTTCTTC
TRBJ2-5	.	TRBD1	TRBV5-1	CASNRGQQETQYF	TGCGCCAGCAACAGGGGACAGCAAGAGACCCAGTACTTC